The subject of this entry is one T cell receptor beta chain. The data were taken from a study of blood T cell repertoires in COVID-19. The overall study: The United States, Italy and Spain supplied acute and convalescent COVID-19 samples. The analysed material was cDNA or gDNA that came from T cells, B-cell-depleted T cells, or PBMCs.

Original analysis: Nucleated cell number was recorded as an estimate derived from reference gene primer amplification. Using immunoSEQ multiplex PCR, the repertoire was profiled, and TCRdb retains in-frame clones only, with some absent. V and J calls and clone size are those listed in that table; D and trimming were worked out from the DNA. Here the sample spans 95,000 or so clones, around 86% being singletons. The CDR3 spans 14 residues. CDR1 and CDR2 from the germline V gene are SGDLS and YYNGEE. V dropped 0 bases and J dropped 0 bases, with 7 bases sitting between them. The specimen sequenced was peripheral blood. The chain links TRBV9 to TRBJ2-7, with no clear D. The receptor was derived from a woman in her 70s with acute or convalescent COVID-19. As DNA, the CDR3 is TGTGCCAGCAGCGTAGACGGTCACTCCTACGAGCAGTACTTC. Translating gives CASSVDGHSYEQYF.